This T cell receptor beta chain was sequenced during a study of beta chain features in type 1 diabetes (dated by TCRdb to the late 2010s). Concerning the study at large: Patients and healthy donors did not differ in mean age, gender distribution, total cell number or subset yield. A total of roughly 98,000,000 sorted cells were examined across all samples, and RNA yield correlated strongly with the number of cells per subset. In the study, TCRB repertoires of sorted circulating CD4+ T cell subsets from recently diagnosed type 1 diabetes patients were compared with those of matched healthy donors. Regulatory and stem cell-like memory subsets were isolated from only 8 patients and about 8 healthy donors, whereas naive and central memory subsets came from all 30 or so donors.

Concerning this clone: Its antigen is currently not known. No base-level quality is on record; no much larger clone is a single base apart.

The CDR3 runs 15 amino acids, cysteine and phenylalanine included. Only the CDR3 part of the read is kept: 45 bases, read in frame from the first base. The germline V gene specifies SGHTA as CDR1 and FQGNSA as CDR2. V loses 8 bases of germline sequence and J loses 1 base, and the interval between the two ends is 16 bases. A single peripheral blood draw of approximately 110 mL on average was collected from each donor into heparinised tubes. Naive, central memory, regulatory and stem cell-like memory CD4+ T cells were sorted on a BD FACSAria II using a panel including CD45RO, CCR7, CD25, CD127, CD95 and CD27. Every sorted population had a purity above 98%. PBMCs were separated immediately by Lymphoprep density gradient centrifugation and were stained directly, without being cultured. So that batch effects would be minimized, each experiment stained and sorted samples in pairs, pairing one healthy donor with one patient.

The investigation overall reported the following: Only small numbers of individuals were included in the HLA sub-analyses, which left unresolved whether HLA type had any influence on TCRB rearrangement. The naive, central memory and regulatory TCRB repertoires appeared to resemble one another more closely among patients than among healthy donors. Because cDNA rather than genomic DNA was sequenced, highly expressing activated cells could have been over-represented, although no difference in activation and CD3 levels was found between groups. Fewer insertions and more nucleotide deletions at VDJ recombination sites were observed in patients with type 1 diabetes, implying thymic rearrangement abnormalities. Shorter templates might have been favored by PCR, but patient and control samples were amplified and corrected together, so both groups would have been affected equally by any skew. A moderate but significant shortening of TCRB CDR3 length was observed in type 1 diabetes patients in all four CD4+ subsets.

All of the isolated RNA was reverse transcribed with the High Capacity cDNA Reverse Transcription Kit, so expressed TCRB transcripts were sequenced. Deep immunoSEQ sequencing was performed on naive, central memory and regulatory T cell samples, with an average of roughly 3.6 million total reads per sample. After sorted cells were lysed in RLT buffer, RNA was extracted with DNase-treated RNeasy Micro or Mini kits, with the choice depending on cell number. Each cell subset was processed separately to prevent cross-contamination, with patient and healthy donor samples processed together. TCRB sequences were amplified from cDNA with the immunoSEQ multiplex PCR, producing 87-bp fragments spanning the CDR3 region. Sequencing of the amplicons was performed on the Illumina HiSeq platform. Per the authors' processing: Synthetic template baselines were used to correct PCR bias computationally, reads within Hamming distance 2 were collapsed, and singletons that could not be merged were discarded. By aligning reads against IMGT, V, D and J genes, CDR3 length, and insertions or deletions at six rearrangement sites were assigned. Within each subset, clonotype counts were normalized to sorted cell number, after which true diversity and Gini coefficients were computed with the tcR R package. The overlap coefficient, calculated on TCRB nucleotide sequences, was used to measure repertoire sharing. Out-of-frame TCRB sequences from naive cells were analyzed to stand in for the pre-selection repertoire. The table comes from immuneACCESS by way of TCRdb, which keeps in-frame sequences with V and J called. Part of the clones is missing from these tables; in studies checked, under half for an unresolved V gene and the rest for unknown reasons. V and J calls and clone size come straight from that table; D and trimming were deduced from the DNA. The sample yields some 350,000 clones; approximately 12% were counted once. The top ten hold 0.015% of the sample.

Sequencing was performed on naive CD4+ T cells from blood. Taken with the paper, the label for cell subset or site translates to: true naive CD4+ T cells. Recombination connected TRBV7-2 to TRBJ2-3; the D segment could be TRBD2, given 7 matching bases. This TCR was sampled from a young woman with type 1 diabetes. The CDR3 region: CASRGLGGGTDTQYF. The nucleotides read TGTGCCAGCCGAGGACTAGGGGGAGGCACAGATACGCAGTATTTT. Outside the CDR3, residues come from the reference TRBV7-2 and TRBJ2-3 proteins, so the full variable domain is: GAGVSQSPSNKVTEKGKDVELRCDPISGHTALYWYRQSLGQGLEFLIYFQGNSAPDKSGLPSDRFSAERTGGSVSTLTIQRTQQEDSAVYLCASRGLGGGTDTQYFGPGTRLTVL.